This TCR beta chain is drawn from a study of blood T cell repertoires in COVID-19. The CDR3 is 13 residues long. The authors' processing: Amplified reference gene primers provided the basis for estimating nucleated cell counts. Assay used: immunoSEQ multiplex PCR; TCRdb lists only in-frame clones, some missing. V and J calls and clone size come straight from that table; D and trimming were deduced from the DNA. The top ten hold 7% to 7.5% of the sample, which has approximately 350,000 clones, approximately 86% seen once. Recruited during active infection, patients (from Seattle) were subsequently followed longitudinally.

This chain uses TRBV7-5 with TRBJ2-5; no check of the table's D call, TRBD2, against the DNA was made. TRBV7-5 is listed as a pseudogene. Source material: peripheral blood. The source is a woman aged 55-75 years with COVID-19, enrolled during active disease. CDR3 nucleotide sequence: TGTGTCAGAAGCTCTGAGGTTCAAGAGACCCAGTACTTC. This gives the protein CVRSSEVQETQYF.